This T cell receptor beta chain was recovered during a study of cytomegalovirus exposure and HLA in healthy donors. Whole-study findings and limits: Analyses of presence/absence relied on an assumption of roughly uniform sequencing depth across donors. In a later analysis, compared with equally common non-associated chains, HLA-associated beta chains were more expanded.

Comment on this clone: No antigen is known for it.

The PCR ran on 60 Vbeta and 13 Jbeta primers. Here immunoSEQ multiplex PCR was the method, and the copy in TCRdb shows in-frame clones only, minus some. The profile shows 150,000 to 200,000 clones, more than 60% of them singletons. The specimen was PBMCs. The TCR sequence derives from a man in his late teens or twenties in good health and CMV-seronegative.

CDR3 nucleotide sequence: TGTGCCAGCAGCTCCTCCATAGGGGCAGGGGGGAACTATGGCTACACCTTC. This codes for CASSSSIGAGGNYGYTF. The chain has TRBV7-2 and TRBJ1-2; 7 nucleotides align to TRBD1. Trimming removed 4 bases from V and 2 bases from J; junction bases left unmatched: 13. The CDR3 covers 17 residues. Germline V CDR1 and CDR2: SGHTA, FQGNSA.